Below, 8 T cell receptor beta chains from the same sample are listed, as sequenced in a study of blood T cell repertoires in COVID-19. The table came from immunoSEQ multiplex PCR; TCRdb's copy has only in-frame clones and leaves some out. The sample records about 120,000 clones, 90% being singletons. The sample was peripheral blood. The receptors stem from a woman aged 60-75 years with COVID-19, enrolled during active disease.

The CDR3 nucleotides read TGTGCCAGCAGCTTGCGTGGGGCTGATGAAAAACTGTTTTTT. Translation gives CASSLRGADEKLFF. The chain links TRBV7-2 to TRBJ1-4, with D tentatively TRBD1 (5 bases). Germline-derived CDR1 and CDR2 are SGHTA and FQGNSA. V shed 3 bases and J shed 6 bases, with 11 bases lying between them. CDR3 size: 14 residues. Full variable domain (remainder filled in from reference TRBV7-2 and TRBJ1-4): GAGVSQSPSNKVTEKGKDVELRCDPISGHTALYWYRQSLGQGLEFLIYFQGNSAPDKSGLPSDRFSAERTGGSVSTLTIQRTQQEDSAVYLCASSLRGADEKLFFGSGTQLSVL.

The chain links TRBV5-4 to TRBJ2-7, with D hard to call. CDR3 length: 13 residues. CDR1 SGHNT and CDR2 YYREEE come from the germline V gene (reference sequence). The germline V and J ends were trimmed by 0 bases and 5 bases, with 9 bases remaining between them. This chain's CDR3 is CASSLERVNEQYF. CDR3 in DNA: TGTGCCAGCAGCTTGGAACGGGTGAACGAGCAGTACTTC.

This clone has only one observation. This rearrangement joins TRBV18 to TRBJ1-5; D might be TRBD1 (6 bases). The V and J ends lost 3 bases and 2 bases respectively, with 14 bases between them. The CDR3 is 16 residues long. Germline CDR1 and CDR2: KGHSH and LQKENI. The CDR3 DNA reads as TGTGCCAGCTCACCCACCCCACAGGGAGGCAATCAGCCCCAGCATTTT. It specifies CASSPTPQGGNQPQHF.

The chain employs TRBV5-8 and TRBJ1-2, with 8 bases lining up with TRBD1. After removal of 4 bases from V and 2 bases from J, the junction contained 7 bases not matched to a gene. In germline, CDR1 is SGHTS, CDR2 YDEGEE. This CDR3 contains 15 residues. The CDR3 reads CASSHRDRTNYGYTF. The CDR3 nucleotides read TGTGCCAGCAGCCACCGGGACAGGACGAACTATGGCTACACCTTC.

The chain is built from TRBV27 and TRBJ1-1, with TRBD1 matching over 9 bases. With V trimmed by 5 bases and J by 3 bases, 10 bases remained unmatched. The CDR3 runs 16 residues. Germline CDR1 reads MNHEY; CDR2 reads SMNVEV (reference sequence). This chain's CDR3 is CASSLHRGLVYTEAFF. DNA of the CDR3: TGTGCCAGCAGTCTCCACAGGGGGCTAGTGTACACTGAAGCTTTCTTT.

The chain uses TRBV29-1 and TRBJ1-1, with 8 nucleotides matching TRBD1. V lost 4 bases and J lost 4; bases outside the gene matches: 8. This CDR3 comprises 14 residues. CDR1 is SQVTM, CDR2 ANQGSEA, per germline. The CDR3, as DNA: TGCAGCGTTGGGGCAGGGGGCTGGAGCACTGAAGCTTTCTTT. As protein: CSVGAGGWSTEAFF.

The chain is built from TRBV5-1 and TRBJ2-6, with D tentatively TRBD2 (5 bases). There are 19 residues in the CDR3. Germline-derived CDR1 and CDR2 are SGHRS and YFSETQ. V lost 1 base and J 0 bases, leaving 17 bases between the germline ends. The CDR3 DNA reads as TGCGCCAGCAGCTTGATAGGTCCAGCGGATTTCTCTGGGGCCAACGTCCTGACTTTC. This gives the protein CASSLIGPADFSGANVLTF.

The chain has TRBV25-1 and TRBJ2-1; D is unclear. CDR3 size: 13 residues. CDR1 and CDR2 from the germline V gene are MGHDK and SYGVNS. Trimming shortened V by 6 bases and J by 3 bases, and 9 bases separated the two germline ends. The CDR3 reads CASRKQSYNEQFF. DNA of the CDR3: TGTGCCAGCAGGAAACAAAGCTACAATGAGCAGTTCTTC.